The present T cell receptor (beta chain) was sequenced within a study of OX40 agonist ivuxolimab in advanced cancers. Measured with immunoSEQ multiplex PCR; TCRdb has only the in-frame clones, and not every one. The table shows under 90,000 clones, with 75% to 90% occurring only once. Study-level results: On average, CD8+ T cells had more expanded clones than CD4+. Some patients without response likewise showed low normalized clonal expansion.

Trimming removed 6 bases at V and 4 bases at J, with 18 bases between. Looked up from germline, CDR1 is SNHLY and CDR2 is FYNNEI. This CDR3 is 15 amino acids long. Worth noting for this clone: The antigen remains unidentified.

The chain carries TRBV2 and TRBJ1-1, with D unclear. The sample in question was CD4+ or CD8+ T cells sorted from blood, obtained in a trial of the OX40 agonist ivuxolimab. This receptor was obtained from an adult with an advanced solid tumor such as melanoma, head and neck, liver or kidney cancer. Here the CDR3 DNA reads TGTGCCAGCAGAATACTGGACGGTTTCGCCACTGAAGCTTTCTTT. It yields the protein CASRILDGFATEAFF.